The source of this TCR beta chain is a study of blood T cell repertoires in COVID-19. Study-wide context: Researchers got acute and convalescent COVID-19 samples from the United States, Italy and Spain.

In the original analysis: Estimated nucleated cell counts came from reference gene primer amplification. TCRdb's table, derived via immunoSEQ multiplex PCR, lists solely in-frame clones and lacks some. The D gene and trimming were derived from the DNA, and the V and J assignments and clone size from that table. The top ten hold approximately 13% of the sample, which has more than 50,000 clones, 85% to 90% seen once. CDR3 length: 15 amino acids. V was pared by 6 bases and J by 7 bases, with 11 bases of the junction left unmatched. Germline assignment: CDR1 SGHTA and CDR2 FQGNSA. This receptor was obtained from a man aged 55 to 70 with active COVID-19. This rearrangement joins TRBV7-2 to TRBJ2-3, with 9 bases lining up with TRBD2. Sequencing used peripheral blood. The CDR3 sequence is CASRPSGMFWNTQYF. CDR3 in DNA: TGTGCCAGCAGACCTAGCGGGATGTTTTGGAATACGCAGTATTTT.